This T cell receptor beta chain originates from a study of shared clonotypes between healthy human individuals. General study findings and limits: Clonotypes that were shared across four donors made up 4.5% to 5% of naive CD4 clonotypes.

The V end lost 11 bases, the J end lost 1 base, and 18 bases lay between the germline ends. The germline CDR1 and CDR2 sequences are MNHNS and SASEGT. The CDR3 spans 14 residues. Note on this clone: The antigen is not known.

The data were produced by immunoSEQ multiplex PCR, yet TCRdb's version contains in-frame clones alone and is incomplete. The data show over a million clones, about 96% seen once. The material sequenced was naive CD4+ T cells sorted from blood. Subset indicated: CD45RA+ positively selected. The sequence came from a man aged 30-40 years in good health. This sequence joins TRBV6-1 and TRBJ2-7; tentative D call: TRBD2 (6 bases). The CDR3 DNA follows: TGTGCCGGGGGGAACAGGTCCCCATCCTACGAGCAGTACTTC. Protein: CAGGNRSPSYEQYF.